The entry below gives a single TCR beta chain sequence along with its context. Antigen unknown. A 5'RACE reaction primed in the constant segment made cDNA libraries of TCR alpha and TCR beta, and these carried sample barcodes and UMIs. TCRdb recomputed calls from the 5' RACE reads with MiXCR, one row per CDR3 protein. The sample contains more than 250,000 distinct CDR3 sequences, 15% to 20% of which appear only once. The data were obtained in a study of T-cell memory formation after mild COVID-19. Findings and caveats of the study: Cross-reactive memory appears to have joined, as suggested by some responding clones showing up in pre-infection memory.

The CDR3 spans 16 residues. The V gene's germline CDR1 is SGHRS and CDR2 YFSETQ. Trimming at V came to 7 bases and at J to 5 bases, leaving 13 bases not matched to a gene. The sequencing input was PBMCs or a T cell subset sorted from them (not recorded which). The chain uses TRBV5-1 and TRBJ1-4; 8 nucleotides align to TRBD1. This clonotype originated in a man between 18 and 29 years old who had mild COVID-19 (a few samples of this study predate the infection). Cell type and time point are not known. The CDR3 sequence is CASARQTGQANEKLFF. CDR3 bases: TGCGCCAGCGCGCGGCAGACGGGACAGGCGAATGAAAAACTGTTTTTT.